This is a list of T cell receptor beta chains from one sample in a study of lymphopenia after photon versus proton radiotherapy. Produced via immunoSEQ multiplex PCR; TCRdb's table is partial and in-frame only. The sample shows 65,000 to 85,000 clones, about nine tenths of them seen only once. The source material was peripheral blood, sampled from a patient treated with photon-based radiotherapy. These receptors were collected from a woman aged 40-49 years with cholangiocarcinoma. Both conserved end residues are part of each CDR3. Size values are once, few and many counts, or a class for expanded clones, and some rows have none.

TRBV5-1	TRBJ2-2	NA	CASSPSRNRREELFF
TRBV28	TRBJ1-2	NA	CASTIRTGYGYTF
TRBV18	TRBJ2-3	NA	CASSPGQALTDTQYF
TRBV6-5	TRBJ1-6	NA	CASTRDINSPLHF
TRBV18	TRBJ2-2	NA	CASSQPGLGAGELFF
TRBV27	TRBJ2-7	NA	CASRPSGQESYEQYF
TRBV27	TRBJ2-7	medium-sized	CASSQQEIPYEQYF
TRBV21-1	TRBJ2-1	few	CASSKGPAEYNEQFF
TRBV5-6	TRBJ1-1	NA	CASSAFRGMAFF
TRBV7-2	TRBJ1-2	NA	CASRPPGTHANYGYTF
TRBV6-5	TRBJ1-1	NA	CASRDGSAPSGAFF
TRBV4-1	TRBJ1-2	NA	CASSQVSRGEGYTF
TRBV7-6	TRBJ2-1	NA	CASSLGSNEQFF
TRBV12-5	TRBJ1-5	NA	CASGLVTNQPQHF
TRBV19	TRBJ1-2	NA	CASSIRGRYTF
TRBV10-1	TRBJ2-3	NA	CASSESWDAGADTQYF
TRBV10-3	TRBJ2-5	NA	CAISGSFQETQYF
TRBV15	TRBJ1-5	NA	CATSRDWGQPQHF
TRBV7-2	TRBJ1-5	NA	CASSLQQGARGQPQHF
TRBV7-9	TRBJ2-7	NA	CASSWGQGSGEQYF
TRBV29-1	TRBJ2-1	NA	CSVTSSGGAVGQFF
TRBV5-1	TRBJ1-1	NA	CASSSSFPGQRGNTEAFF
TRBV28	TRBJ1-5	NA	CASSLASGVQPQHF
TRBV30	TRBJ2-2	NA	CAQRGQNTGELFF
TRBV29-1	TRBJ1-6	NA	CSVRLSSYNSPLHF
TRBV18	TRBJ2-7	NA	CASSPETTGGGLEGFQYF
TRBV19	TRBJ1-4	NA	CASSLRDEKLFF
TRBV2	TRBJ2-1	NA	CASSVLGQGAYNEQFF
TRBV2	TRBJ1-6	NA	CASRVTSGGDSPLHF
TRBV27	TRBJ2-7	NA	CASHRSGGYEQYF
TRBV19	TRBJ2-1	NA	CASSLTGKPNEQFF
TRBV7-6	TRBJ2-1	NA	CASSRSGSSYNEQFF
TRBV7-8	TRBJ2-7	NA	CASSTSGNSYEQYF